A selection of T cell receptor beta chains follows, all from one sample in a study of cytomegalovirus exposure and HLA in healthy donors. The protocol was immunoSEQ multiplex PCR, while the TCRdb copy is restricted to in-frame clones and leaves out a portion. The sample consists of 140,000 to 150,000 clones, approximately 90% of them appearing once. The material sequenced was PBMCs. Source of these receptors: a man between 18 and 35 years old in good health and CMV-seronegative. The CDR3 runs from the conserved cysteine through the conserved F or W. Fields, in order: clone size, J gene, V gene, D gene, CDR3 protein, CDR3 DNA. A D gene is named only where the DNA matches it firmly. Size is omitted from some rows. Given values are once, few, many or a class for expanded clones.

clone size: NA
J gene: TRBJ2-2
V gene: TRBV5-5
D gene: NA
CDR3 protein: CASSPVLQNTGELFF
CDR3 DNA: TGTGCCAGCAGCCCCGTACTCCAGAACACCGGGGAGCTGTTTTTT

clone size: NA
J gene: TRBJ2-5
V gene: TRBV19
D gene: TRBD2
CDR3 protein: CASSISGRETQYF
CDR3 DNA: TGTGCCAGTAGTATTAGCGGGAGGGAGACCCAGTACTTC

clone size: NA
J gene: TRBJ1-1
V gene: TRBV9
D gene: TRBD1
CDR3 protein: CASSKQGLGTEAFF
CDR3 DNA: TGTGCCAGCAGCAAACAGGGGCTGGGCACTGAAGCTTTCTTT

clone size: NA
J gene: TRBJ2-1
V gene: TRBV2
D gene: TRBD2
CDR3 protein: CASRGIGGGLDNEQFF
CDR3 DNA: TGTGCCAGCCGAGGAATTGGGGGAGGGCTTGACAATGAGCAGTTCTTC

clone size: once
J gene: TRBJ2-2
V gene: TRBV4-1
D gene: NA
CDR3 protein: CASSQFDTAPGELFF
CDR3 DNA: TGCGCCAGCAGCCAATTCGATACAGCCCCCGGGGAGCTGTTTTTT

clone size: NA
J gene: TRBJ2-1
V gene: TRBV11-3
D gene: TRBD2
CDR3 protein: CASSRTSGSNEQFF
CDR3 DNA: TGTGCCAGCAGCCGGACTAGCGGGAGCAATGAGCAGTTCTTC

clone size: few
J gene: TRBJ1-2
V gene: TRBV5-1
D gene: NA
CDR3 protein: CASSVEQTGNYGYTF
CDR3 DNA: TGCGCCAGCAGCGTGGAACAGACAGGAAACTATGGCTACACCTTC

clone size: NA
J gene: TRBJ2-7
V gene: TRBV6-1
D gene: TRBD2
CDR3 protein: CASSAGRAYEQYF
CDR3 DNA: TGTGCCAGCAGTGCAGGGAGGGCCTACGAGCAGTACTTC

clone size: NA
J gene: TRBJ2-2
V gene: TRBV19
D gene: NA
CDR3 protein: CASSIAGTGELFF
CDR3 DNA: TGTGCCAGTAGTATCGCGGGCACCGGGGAGCTGTTTTTT

clone size: NA
J gene: TRBJ2-7
V gene: TRBV20-1
D gene: TRBD2
CDR3 protein: CSAREAGEQYF
CDR3 DNA: TGCAGTGCTAGAGAAGCGGGGGAGCAGTACTTC

clone size: once
J gene: TRBJ1-1
V gene: TRBV5-6
D gene: TRBD1
CDR3 protein: CASSLGGQGWGTEAFF
CDR3 DNA: TGTGCCAGCAGCTTGGGGGGACAGGGCTGGGGCACTGAAGCTTTCTTT

clone size: NA
J gene: TRBJ1-2
V gene: TRBV6-6
D gene: NA
CDR3 protein: CASSSPGGYGYTF
CDR3 DNA: TGTGCCAGCAGTTCCCCGGGGGGATATGGCTACACCTTC

clone size: NA
J gene: TRBJ2-1
V gene: TRBV7-2
D gene: NA
CDR3 protein: CASSLGVIPGFGYEQFF
CDR3 DNA: TGTGCCAGCAGCTTAGGGGTCATCCCGGGATTTGGTTATGAGCAGTTCTTC

clone size: once
J gene: TRBJ2-2
V gene: TRBV5-1
D gene: TRBD2
CDR3 protein: CASSLVASGGPNTGELFF
CDR3 DNA: TGCGCCAGCAGCTTGGTGGCTAGCGGGGGGCCCAACACCGGGGAGCTGTTTTTT

clone size: NA
J gene: TRBJ2-7
V gene: TRBV19
D gene: NA
CDR3 protein: CASSPTQASSYEQYF
CDR3 DNA: TGTGCCAGTAGTCCCACACAGGCCAGCTCCTACGAGCAGTACTTC

clone size: NA
J gene: TRBJ2-2
V gene: TRBV4-1
D gene: NA
CDR3 protein: CASSQDLSPPGELFF
CDR3 DNA: TGCGCCAGCAGCCAAGATCTCAGTCCCCCAGGGGAGCTGTTTTTT

clone size: few
J gene: TRBJ1-6
V gene: TRBV6-1
D gene: TRBD1
CDR3 protein: CASSVATGNSPLHF
CDR3 DNA: TGTGCCAGCAGTGTCGCGACAGGGAATTCACCCCTCCACTTT

clone size: NA
J gene: TRBJ2-5
V gene: TRBV10-2
D gene: TRBD2
CDR3 protein: CASSEPGGGTGRETQYF
CDR3 DNA: TGCGCCAGCAGTGAGCCGGGGGGAGGAACGGGACGAGAGACCCAGTACTTC

clone size: NA
J gene: TRBJ1-3
V gene: TRBV19
D gene: NA
CDR3 protein: CASSRQISGNTIYF
CDR3 DNA: TGTGCCAGTAGTAGGCAGATCTCTGGAAACACCATATATTTT

clone size: NA
J gene: TRBJ1-3
V gene: TRBV15
D gene: NA
CDR3 protein: CATSRQAWSSGNTIYF
CDR3 DNA: TGTGCCACCAGCAGACAGGCCTGGTCATCCGGAAACACCATATATTTT

clone size: NA
J gene: TRBJ2-4
V gene: TRBV5-4
D gene: NA
CDR3 protein: CASSLGRSLAKNIQYF
CDR3 DNA: TGTGCCAGCAGCTTGGGGCGGTCACTAGCCAAAAACATTCAGTACTTC

clone size: NA
J gene: TRBJ1-5
V gene: TRBV19
D gene: NA
CDR3 protein: CASTRTYNQPQHF
CDR3 DNA: TGTGCCAGTACACGGACTTACAATCAGCCCCAGCATTTT

clone size: NA
J gene: TRBJ2-7
V gene: TRBV10-2
D gene: NA
CDR3 protein: CASSTPTWQDEQYF
CDR3 DNA: TGCGCCAGCAGTACCCCGACGTGGCAGGACGAGCAGTACTTC

clone size: NA
J gene: TRBJ2-3
V gene: TRBV4-3
D gene: TRBD2
CDR3 protein: CASSSSGLSTDTQYF
CDR3 DNA: TGCGCCAGCAGCTCTAGCGGGCTAAGCACAGATACGCAGTATTTT

clone size: once
J gene: TRBJ1-1
V gene: TRBV5-6
D gene: NA
CDR3 protein: CASSLGSGNTEAFF
CDR3 DNA: TGTGCCAGCAGCTTGGGGTCAGGGAACACTGAAGCTTTCTTT

clone size: NA
J gene: TRBJ1-4
V gene: TRBV29-1
D gene: NA
CDR3 protein: CSVGTHRDEKLFF
CDR3 DNA: TGCAGCGTTGGGACTCATCGGGATGAAAAACTGTTTTTT

clone size: NA
J gene: TRBJ2-3
V gene: TRBV11-3
D gene: NA
CDR3 protein: CASSVLPGALTSTDTQYF
CDR3 DNA: TGTGCCAGCAGCGTTTTACCGGGAGCCCTAACTTCCACAGATACGCAGTATTTT

clone size: NA
J gene: TRBJ1-2
V gene: TRBV5-6
D gene: NA
CDR3 protein: CASSLQQGRNYGYTF
CDR3 DNA: TGTGCCAGCAGCTTGCAACAGGGACGTAACTATGGCTACACCTTC

clone size: NA
J gene: TRBJ2-5
V gene: TRBV5-4
D gene: NA
CDR3 protein: CASSLVSAREETQYF
CDR3 DNA: TGTGCCAGCAGCTTGGTCTCCGCACGAGAAGAGACCCAGTACTTC

clone size: NA
J gene: TRBJ1-3
V gene: TRBV19
D gene: NA
CDR3 protein: CASRVAEKSGNTIYF
CDR3 DNA: TGTGCCAGTAGGGTGGCCGAAAAGTCTGGAAACACCATATATTTT

clone size: NA
J gene: TRBJ2-2
V gene: TRBV7-6
D gene: NA
CDR3 protein: CASSLPGELFF
CDR3 DNA: TGTGCCAGCAGCCTCCCCGGGGAGCTGTTTTTT

clone size: NA
J gene: TRBJ2-3
V gene: TRBV10-3
D gene: TRBD2
CDR3 protein: CAIGGTSVADTQYF
CDR3 DNA: TGTGCCATCGGAGGGACTAGCGTGGCGGATACGCAGTATTTT

clone size: NA
J gene: TRBJ2-2
V gene: TRBV19
D gene: TRBD2
CDR3 protein: CASRTSGGTGELFF
CDR3 DNA: TGTGCCAGTAGGACTAGCGGGGGGACCGGGGAGCTGTTTTTT

clone size: NA
J gene: TRBJ1-2
V gene: TRBV6-1
D gene: NA
CDR3 protein: CASSGYDGAYGYTF
CDR3 DNA: TGTGCCAGCAGTGGATATGACGGAGCTTATGGCTACACCTTC

clone size: NA
J gene: TRBJ1-5
V gene: TRBV28
D gene: TRBD1
CDR3 protein: CASSSYRGHDQPQHF
CDR3 DNA: TGTGCCAGCAGCTCCTACAGGGGCCACGACCAGCCCCAGCATTTT

clone size: NA
J gene: TRBJ1-2
V gene: TRBV7-9
D gene: TRBD1
CDR3 protein: CASSLGAGGFNYGYTF
CDR3 DNA: TGTGCCAGCAGCTTAGGAGCAGGGGGCTTTAACTATGGCTACACCTTC

clone size: NA
J gene: TRBJ2-1
V gene: TRBV11-3
D gene: NA
CDR3 protein: CASSLKQTLGEQFF
CDR3 DNA: TGTGCCAGCAGCTTAAAACAGACCCTCGGTGAGCAGTTCTTC

clone size: NA
J gene: TRBJ2-5
V gene: TRBV9
D gene: TRBD2
CDR3 protein: CASSGGTSGETQYF
CDR3 DNA: TGTGCCAGCAGCGGCGGGACTAGCGGAGAGACCCAGTACTTC

clone size: NA
J gene: TRBJ2-1
V gene: TRBV7-2
D gene: TRBD2
CDR3 protein: CASSPPGLVFNEQFF
CDR3 DNA: TGTGCCAGCAGCCCCCCGGGACTAGTTTTCAATGAGCAGTTCTTC

clone size: NA
J gene: TRBJ1-6
V gene: TRBV9
D gene: TRBD1
CDR3 protein: CASSKPGTGISPLHF
CDR3 DNA: TGTGCCAGCAGCAAACCCGGGACAGGGATATCACCCCTCCACTTT

clone size: NA
J gene: TRBJ1-2
V gene: TRBV14
D gene: NA
CDR3 protein: CASSQQGPNSNYGYTF
CDR3 DNA: TGTGCCAGCAGCCAGCAGGGGCCAAACTCTAACTATGGCTACACCTTC

clone size: NA
J gene: TRBJ2-5
V gene: TRBV28
D gene: NA
CDR3 protein: CASSRPESGFQETQYF
CDR3 DNA: TGTGCCAGCAGTCGCCCTGAGTCGGGGTTCCAAGAGACCCAGTACTTC

clone size: NA
J gene: TRBJ2-1
V gene: TRBV9
D gene: NA
CDR3 protein: CASSVAPLPGGGYNEQFF
CDR3 DNA: TGTGCCAGCAGCGTAGCCCCTCTTCCCGGGGGTGGTTACAATGAGCAGTTCTTC

clone size: NA
J gene: TRBJ1-5
V gene: TRBV19
D gene: NA
CDR3 protein: CASSILGAGAQPQHF
CDR3 DNA: TGTGCCAGTAGTATTCTCGGGGCAGGGGCTCAGCCCCAGCATTTT

clone size: NA
J gene: TRBJ2-5
V gene: TRBV5-1
D gene: NA
CDR3 protein: CASSLGQQETQYF
CDR3 DNA: TGCGCCAGCAGCTTGGGACAGCAAGAGACCCAGTACTTC

clone size: NA
J gene: TRBJ1-4
V gene: TRBV2
D gene: NA
CDR3 protein: CASKRETATNEKLFF
CDR3 DNA: TGTGCCAGCAAAAGGGAGACCGCAACTAATGAAAAACTGTTTTTT

clone size: NA
J gene: TRBJ2-1
V gene: TRBV5-1
D gene: TRBD2
CDR3 protein: CASSFSGGPYNEQFF
CDR3 DNA: TGCGCCAGCAGCTTTAGCGGGGGGCCGTACAATGAGCAGTTCTTC

clone size: NA
J gene: TRBJ2-3
V gene: TRBV15
D gene: TRBD1
CDR3 protein: CATSTRQGATDTQYF
CDR3 DNA: TGTGCCACCAGCACCCGACAGGGGGCCACAGATACGCAGTATTTT

clone size: NA
J gene: TRBJ1-2
V gene: TRBV13
D gene: NA
CDR3 protein: CASSSTGIYGYTF
CDR3 DNA: TGTGCCAGCAGCTCAACAGGGATCTATGGCTACACCTTC

clone size: NA
J gene: TRBJ2-4
V gene: TRBV5-1
D gene: TRBD1
CDR3 protein: CASSLQGAKNIQYF
CDR3 DNA: TGCGCCAGCAGCCTACAGGGGGCCAAAAACATTCAGTACTTC

clone size: once
J gene: TRBJ2-3
V gene: TRBV5-1
D gene: TRBD2
CDR3 protein: CASSLRLAGVVDTQYF
CDR3 DNA: TGCGCCAGCAGCCTAAGACTAGCGGGAGTGGTAGATACGCAGTATTTT

clone size: NA
J gene: TRBJ2-3
V gene: TRBV7-9
D gene: TRBD2
CDR3 protein: CASSLELAGAVGTDTQYF
CDR3 DNA: TGTGCCAGCAGCTTAGAACTAGCGGGAGCGGTTGGCACAGATACGCAGTATTTT